This T cell receptor (beta chain) is from a study of radiation and T cells in renal cell carcinoma. Treatment: 15 Gy SBRT to primary tumor, nephrectomy 4 weeks later. Nephrectomy followed 15 Gy stereotactic body radiation by 4 weeks. This CDR3 region has 17 residues. Germline V CDR1 and CDR2: SGHTA, FQGNSA. J lost 2 bases, V lost 5 bases, and 10 bases had no gene match. This clone was found once. Libraries were prepared by immunoSEQ multiplex PCR; TCRdb keeps only in-frame clonotypes and omits some of them. The table lists around 19,000 clones, around 55% of them singletons, with approximately 12% in the top ten.

This chain uses TRBV7-2 with TRBJ1-3; 9 bases are a match to TRBD1. The origin of this receptor is a man aged 50-60 years with renal cell carcinoma. The input for sequencing was tumor tissue, taken from a patient whose treatment included radiotherapy and nephrectomy. CDR3: CASSAHRGLVAGNTIYF. The CDR3, as DNA: TGTGCCAGCAGCGCCCACAGGGGGCTGGTGGCTGGAAACACCATATATTTT.